The text below deals with one T cell receptor beta chain. This entry belongs to a study of monozygotic twins with inflammatory bowel disease. The CDR3 has 14 amino acids. In germline, CDR1 is LNHNV, CDR2 YYDKDF (reference sequence). TCRdb reanalyzed the 5' RACE reads, giving one entry per CDR3 protein sequence and no DNA. Reported are just over 300,000 distinct CDR3 sequences; the ten largest clones contain 5.6%. V and J are TRBV15 and TRBJ2-1; absent DNA, TCRdb's TRBD1 call cannot be checked. The TCR originated in a human donor with ulcerative colitis or Crohn's disease, or a healthy co-twin of an affected twin (not recorded which). Sequenced: blood. The CDR3 spells CATSSYRGNNEQFF.